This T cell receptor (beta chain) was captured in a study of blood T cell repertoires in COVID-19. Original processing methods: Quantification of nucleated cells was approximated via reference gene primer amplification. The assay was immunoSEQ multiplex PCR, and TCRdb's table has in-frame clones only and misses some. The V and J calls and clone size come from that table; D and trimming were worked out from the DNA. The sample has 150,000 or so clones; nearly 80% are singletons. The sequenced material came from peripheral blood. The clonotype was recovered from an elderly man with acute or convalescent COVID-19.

The CDR3 protein is CASSLVQAGGEQFF. CDR3 DNA sequence: TGTGCCAGCAGCTTGGTACAGGCTGGCGGTGAGCAGTTCTTC. J is TRBJ2-1 and V is TRBV5-4, with a tentative D call TRBD1 (5 bases). Trimming stripped 0 bases from V and 9 bases from J, with 13 bases between. This CDR3 is 14 amino acids long. Germline V gene sequence: CDR1 SGHNT, CDR2 YYREEE (reference sequence).